Each of the 32 T cell receptor beta chains below was sequenced from the same sample in a study of control samples from healthy donors and cancer patients. Data came from immunoSEQ multiplex PCR; TCRdb stores just in-frame clones and leaves some out. This table holds approximately 84,000 clones, roughly 89% found once. Sequenced sample: blood. These receptors were collected from a man aged 25 to 40 in good health.

This sequence joins TRBV3-1 (or the pseudogene TRBV3-2) and TRBJ2-7, with D possibly TRBD2 on 5 matching bases. Between the trimmed V and J ends, which lost 5 bases and 2 bases, there was a span of 10 bases. Germline CDR1 is LGHDT and CDR2 is YNNKEL (reference sequence). CDR3 length: 13 residues. The CDR3 protein is CASSGRTAYEQYF. CDR3 sequence (DNA): TGTGCCAGCAGCGGTCGGACTGCCTACGAGCAGTACTTC.

The gene calls are TRBV7-2 and TRBJ2-3; 12 bases agree with TRBD1. The germline gives CDR1 SGHTA, CDR2 FQGNSA. CDR3 length equals 20 residues. V trimming: 0 bases; J trimming: 10 bases; junction bases outside the gene matches: 20. In nucleotides, the CDR3 is TGTGCCAGCAGCTTAGCCCCCCGAACGTCCGGGACAGGGGGCCCTCGGGCGCAGTATTTT. Translated: CASSLAPRTSGTGGPRAQYF.

V is TRBV19 and J is TRBJ1-2, with D perhaps TRBD1 (6 bases). Trimming took off 6 bases at V and 2 bases at J, with 13 bases between the two ends. Germline CDR1 LNHDA, CDR2 SQIVND (reference sequence). The CDR3 extends over 14 amino acids. The CDR3 region has the DNA TGTGCCAGTAGCGTAGGGGGAAAGAACTATGGCTACACCTTC. Its protein product is CASSVGGKNYGYTF.

This chain connects TRBV11-2 to TRBJ2-7; 8 bases match TRBD1. V dropped 5 bases and J dropped 6; count of bases not matched to a gene: 6. The V gene's germline CDR1 is SGHAT and CDR2 FQNNGV. The CDR3 is 13 amino acids. This CDR3 reads CASSQGAKSEQYF. For the CDR3, the DNA is TGTGCCAGCAGCCAGGGGGCTAAATCCGAGCAGTACTTC.

The chain carries TRBV29-1 and TRBJ2-5; perhaps TRBD1 as D (6 bases). CDR3 length: 13 residues. Germline V gene sequence: CDR1 SQVTM, CDR2 ANQGSEA. V lost 3 bases, J lost 1 base, and 9 bases lay in between. The CDR3 DNA reads TGCAGCGTTGAGTGGACAGCCCAAGAGACCCAGTACTTC. Translated, it gives CSVEWTAQETQYF.

The CDR3 DNA reads as TGTGCCAGCGGGGGCCTCGGGACTAGCGGGAAAGAGACCCAGTACTTC. Translation gives CASGGLGTSGKETQYF. The V and J genes are TRBV5-6 and TRBJ2-5; 13 bases fit TRBD2. J gave up 3 bases and V 7 bases, and 9 bases lay outside the gene matches. Germline V gene sequence: CDR1 SGHDT, CDR2 YYEEEE. The CDR3 length is 16 residues.

The chain employs TRBV7-9 and TRBJ1-2, with D perhaps matching TRBD1 (6 bases). Trimming took 6 bases from V and 6 from J, leaving 17 bases between them. The CDR3 is made up of 14 amino acids. In germline, CDR1 is SEHNR, CDR2 FQNEAQ (reference sequence). CDR3 region: CASRSRGVENGYTF. The DNA of the CDR3 is TGTGCCAGCAGGTCGAGGGGGGTAGAGAATGGCTACACCTTC.

This rearrangement joins TRBV12-3 or TRBV12-4 to TRBJ1-1, with D uncertain. The CDR3 covers 12 residues. The V and J ends lost 3 bases and 6 bases respectively, with 8 bases between them. CDR3 sequence (DNA): TGTGCCAGCAGTTTGGGCATGGCTGAAGCTTTCTTT. Its protein is CASSLGMAEAFF.

The chain uses TRBV3-1 (or the pseudogene TRBV3-2) and TRBJ1-4; a possible D gene is TRBD1 (6 bases). CDR3 length equals 16 residues. The germline CDR1 and CDR2 sequences are LGHDT and YNNKEL (reference sequence). Trimming took 4 bases from V and 7 from J, leaving 19 bases between them. CDR3 DNA: TGTGCCAGCAGCCTGACTTCTGGGGGGCGCGTTGAAAAACTGTTTTTT. Its protein is CASSLTSGGRVEKLFF.

CDR3 bases: TGCGCCAGCAGCCAAGATGACAGCCTCTCCTATAATTCACCCCTCCACTTT. This codes for CASSQDDSLSYNSPLHF. The V call is TRBV4-3, the J call TRBJ1-6, with D perhaps matching TRBD1 (5 bases). Per germline, CDR1 LGHNA and CDR2 YSLEER. Trimming removed 0 bases at V and 0 bases at J, with 9 bases between. CDR3 length equals 17 residues.

This chain links TRBV6-5 with TRBJ2-7; D unresolved. The germline CDR1 and CDR2 sequences are MNHEY and SVGAGI. The CDR3 consists of 14 residues. Trimming removed 0 bases at V and 1 base at J, with 7 bases between. The CDR3 loop is CASSYSFKSYEQYF. The DNA of the CDR3 is TGTGCCAGCAGTTACTCTTTCAAGTCCTACGAGCAGTACTTC.

V and J are TRBV28 and TRBJ1-1, with TRBD1 matching 10 bases. V shed 6 bases and J 5 bases; nucleotides not matched to a gene: 9. The germline V gene has CDR1 MDHEN and CDR2 SYDVKM. The CDR3 has 15 residues. The CDR3 coding sequence is TGTGCCAGCAGAACCGGGACAGGGGAGAAGACTGAAGCTTTCTTT. Translating it yields CASRTGTGEKTEAFF. The whole variable domain, filled in from reference TRBV28 and TRBJ1-1, reads DVKVTQSSRYLVKRTGEKVFLECVQDMDHENMFWYRQDPGLGLRLIYFSYDVKMKEKGDIPEGYSVSREKKERFSLILESASTNQTSMYLCASRTGTGEKTEAFFGQGTRLTVV.

J is TRBJ1-3 and V is TRBV7-2; unclear D gene. The V end was cut by 1 base, the J end by 1 base, with 8 bases between. Germline CDR1 reads SGHTA; CDR2 reads FQGNSA. CDR3 size: 15 residues. CDR3 DNA: TGTGCCAGCAGCTTAGTTCGCGGATCTGGAAACACCATATATTTT. Encoded protein: CASSLVRGSGNTIYF.

This chain joins TRBV5-1 and TRBJ1-4; 8 bases are shared with TRBD1. The V segment lost 0 bases and the J segment 0 bases; nucleotides outside the gene matches: 10. The CDR3 is 19 amino acids. From germline, CDR1 is SGHRS and CDR2 YFSETQ. The CDR3 loop reads CASSLETGVGIATNEKLFF. In DNA, the CDR3 is TGCGCCAGCAGCTTGGAGACAGGGGTCGGCATTGCAACTAATGAAAAACTGTTTTTT.

The chain employs TRBV12-3 or TRBV12-4 and TRBJ2-5; maybe TRBD2 (5 bases). There are 13 residues in the CDR3. V gave up 2 bases and J gave up 5 bases, with 9 bases separating them. CDR3 bases: TGTGCCAGCAGTTTAACGGGATGGGAGACCCAGTACTTC. Amino acid sequence: CASSLTGWETQYF.

The rearrangement joins TRBV1 to TRBJ2-7; the table names TRBD2, a call not compared with the DNA. TRBV1 is designated a pseudogene. CDR3 length equals 9 residues. CDR3 protein: CTSNYEQYF. CDR3 sequence (DNA): TGCACCAGTAATTACGAGCAGTACTTC.

This clone was counted a few times. At one end the junction does not follow the germline gene, possibly because of a read error. CDR3 region: CASNEFGTPNYGYTF. The CDR3 nucleotides read TGTGCCAGCAATGAATTCGGGACACCTAACTATGGCTACACCTTC. V usage is TRBV6-1 and J usage is TRBJ1-2; the D gene is possibly TRBD1 (6 bases). The CDR3 spans 15 residues. Germline CDR1 and CDR2: MNHNS and SASEGT.

This rearrangement joins TRBV6-6 to TRBJ1-1; TRBD1 agrees at 8 bases. The CDR3 totals 15 residues. The germline V gene encodes CDR1 MNHNY and CDR2 SVGAGI (reference sequence). V dropped 5 bases and J dropped 1; count of bases not matched to a gene: 6. CDR3 in amino acids: CASSPWGQENTEAFF. DNA of the CDR3: TGTGCCAGCAGTCCCTGGGGACAGGAGAACACTGAAGCTTTCTTT.

The V gene is TRBV2, the J gene TRBJ2-1; the D is unclear. V gave up 6 bases and J gave up 11 bases, with 17 bases separating them. From germline, CDR1 is SNHLY and CDR2 FYNNEI. The CDR3 contains 13 residues. The CDR3 here is CASRTEVLLQQFF. The CDR3 DNA reads as TGTGCCAGCAGGACGGAAGTACTGCTGCAGCAGTTCTTC.

The chain carries TRBV29-1 and TRBJ1-2; TRBD1 agrees at 7 bases. Germline loops: CDR1 SQVTM, CDR2 ANQGSEA. The CDR3 covers 12 residues. V trimming: 5 bases; J trimming: 1 base; junction bases outside the gene matches: 1. CDR3 bases: TGCAGCGTTTGGGACAGTAACTATGGCTACACCTTC. Translating it yields CSVWDSNYGYTF.

The chain carries TRBV9 and TRBJ1-2; D call uncertain. Germline lookup yields CDR1 SGDLS and CDR2 YYNGEE. V lost 0 bases and J lost 0, with 3 bases in between. The CDR3 loop spans 13 amino acids. CDR3: CASSVATNYGYTF. CDR3 DNA: TGTGCCAGCAGCGTAGCAACTAACTATGGCTACACCTTC.

The genes are TRBV5-6 and TRBJ2-7, with 11 nucleotides matching TRBD1. CDR1 is SGHDT and CDR2 is YYEEEE in the germline V gene. The CDR3 is 14 amino acids. V trimming: 5 bases; J trimming: 3 bases; junction bases outside the gene matches: 4. The DNA for the CDR3 is TGTGCCAGCAGACGGACAGGGGGCATCTACGAGCAGTACTTC. This codes for CASRRTGGIYEQYF.

The rearrangement uses TRBV4-1 and TRBJ2-2; TRBD2 matches at 9 bases. The CDR3 totals 19 residues. CDR1 MGHRA and CDR2 YSYEKL come from the germline V gene. Unmatched junction bases numbered 14, after V lost 1 base and J lost 5 bases. DNA for the CDR3: TGCGCCAGCAGCCAAGGTCAAGCGGGAGGTCTAGGGGGGACCGGGGAGCTGTTTTTT. As protein: CASSQGQAGGLGGTGELFF.

V gene TRBV11-2 combines with J gene TRBJ2-5; no definite D call. Germline V CDR1 and CDR2: SGHAT, FQNNGV. The CDR3 spans 14 residues. V gave up 6 bases and J gave up 5 bases, with 16 bases separating them. CDR3 sequence reads: CASRPPSGLETQYF. DNA of the CDR3: TGTGCCAGCAGACCCCCTTCCGGGTTGGAGACCCAGTACTTC.

This chain joins TRBV7-2 and TRBJ2-7; possibly TRBD1 for D (7 bases). Trimming pared 5 bases from V and 3 bases from J, leaving 11 bases between. Per germline, CDR1 SGHTA and CDR2 FQGNSA. The length of the CDR3 is 13 residues. Here the CDR3 reads CASSPGGSYEQYF. The CDR3 coding sequence is TGTGCCAGCAGCCCAGGGGGGAGCTACGAGCAGTACTTC.

V gene TRBV6-6 combines with J gene TRBJ1-2, with D perhaps matching TRBD1 (5 bases). The V gene's germline CDR1 is MNHNY and CDR2 SVGAGI (reference sequence). The CDR3 is made up of 13 amino acids. The V end lost 7 bases, the J end lost 6 bases, and 15 bases lay between the germline ends. DNA of the CDR3: TGTGCCAGCATGAGGGGCGTCGGAGATGGCTACACCTTC. As protein: CASMRGVGDGYTF.

The chain couples TRBV19 to TRBJ1-2; the D is unclear. The CDR3 is 15 residues long. V was clipped by 4 bases and J by 0 bases, with 12 bases between them. The germline V gene has CDR1 LNHDA and CDR2 SQIVND (reference sequence). The CDR3 loop is CASSTARTANYGYTF. CDR3 DNA sequence: TGTGCCAGTAGTACCGCGAGGACGGCTAACTATGGCTACACCTTC.

V is TRBV7-2 and J is TRBJ1-2; 8 positions agree with TRBD1. Trimming at V came to 0 bases and at J to 7 bases, leaving 10 bases not matched to a gene. The CDR3 contains 16 residues. CDR1 SGHTA and CDR2 FQGNSA come from the germline V gene. The CDR3, as DNA: TGTGCCAGCAGCTTAGCGAAGCCAGGGGGCGCAGGTGGCTACACCTTC. Amino acid sequence: CASSLAKPGGAGGYTF.

The rearrangement joins TRBV27 to TRBJ2-2, with D perhaps matching TRBD2 (5 bases). Germline lookup yields CDR1 MNHEY and CDR2 SMNVEV (reference sequence). V lost 3 bases, J lost 4 bases, and 9 bases lay in between. The CDR3 has 14 amino acids. CDR3 bases: TGTGCCAGCAGTTTCCCCGCGGGCACCGGGGAGCTGTTTTTT. This translates into CASSFPAGTGELFF.

The chain has TRBV19 and TRBJ2-1; TRBD2 matches 15 bases. The V gene's germline CDR1 is LNHDA and CDR2 SQIVND (reference sequence). The ends lost 5 bases at V and 0 bases at J; junction bases unmatched: 8. The CDR3 length is 19 residues. DNA for the CDR3: TGTGCCAGTAGTTTCCCGGGACTAGCGGGAGGAAGCTCCTACAATGAGCAGTTCTTC. The encoded protein is CASSFPGLAGGSSYNEQFF.

The chain recombines TRBV7-9 with TRBJ1-1; D not certain. Trimming removed 7 bases from V and 5 bases from J, with 11 bases in between. The CDR3 is 12 amino acids. Germline CDR1 SEHNR, CDR2 FQNEAQ (reference sequence). The CDR3 region has the DNA TGTGCCAGCACCACGTCCGTGACTGAAGCTTTCTTT. It yields the protein CASTTSVTEAFF.

The chain couples TRBV5-1 to TRBJ2-7; D may be TRBD1 or TRBD2 (5 bases each). CDR3 length: 15 amino acids. Germline V CDR1 and CDR2: SGHRS, YFSETQ. The ends were cut back, 4 bases at V and 2 bases at J, with 16 bases in the middle. The CDR3 DNA is TGCGCCAGCAGCGCGTACCGGGACGGTACCTACGAGCAGTACTTC. This translates into CASSAYRDGTYEQYF.